Listed here is a single T cell receptor (beta chain). This specimen comes from a study of CDR3 diversity in severe acne. TCRdb reanalysed the PCR reads using MiXCR and keeps one entry per CDR3 protein. The profile shows roughly 79,000 distinct CDR3 sequences, about half of them singletons. The CDR3 loop spans 15 amino acids. Germline assignment: CDR1 SEHNR and CDR2 FQNEAQ (reference sequence). V was pared by 2 bases and J by 4 bases, with 4 bases of the junction left unmatched. Input material: blood. The J gene is TRBJ2-3, the V gene TRBV7-9; 9 positions agree with TRBD2. This clonotype was obtained from a male donor with severe acne vulgaris. CDR3 loop: CASSLLAGASDTQYF. Written as DNA, the CDR3 is TGTGCCAGCAGCTTATTAGCGGGAGCGTCAGATACGCAGTATTTT. The full variable domain, completed using reference TRBV7-9 and TRBJ2-3, is DTGVSQNPRHKITKRGQNVTFRCDPISEHNRLYWYRQTLGQGPEFLTYFQNEAQLEKSRLLSDRFSAERPKGSFSTLEIQRTEQGDSAMYLCASSLLAGASDTQYFGPGTRLTVL.